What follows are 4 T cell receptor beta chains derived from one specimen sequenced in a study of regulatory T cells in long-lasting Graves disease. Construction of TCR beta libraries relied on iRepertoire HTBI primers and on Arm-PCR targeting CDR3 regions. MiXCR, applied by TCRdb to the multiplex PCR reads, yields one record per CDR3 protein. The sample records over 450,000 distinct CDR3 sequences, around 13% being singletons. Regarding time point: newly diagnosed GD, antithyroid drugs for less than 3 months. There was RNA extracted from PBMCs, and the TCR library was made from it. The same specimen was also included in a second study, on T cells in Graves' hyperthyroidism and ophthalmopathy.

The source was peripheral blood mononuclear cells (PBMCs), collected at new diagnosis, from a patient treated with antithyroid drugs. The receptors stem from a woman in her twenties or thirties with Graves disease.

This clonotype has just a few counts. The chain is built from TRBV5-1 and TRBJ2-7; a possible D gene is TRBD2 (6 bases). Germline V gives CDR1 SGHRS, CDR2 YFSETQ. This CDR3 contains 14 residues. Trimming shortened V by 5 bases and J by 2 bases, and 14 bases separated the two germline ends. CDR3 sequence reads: CASSRGSTTYEQYF. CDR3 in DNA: TGCGCCAGCAGTCGGGGGAGCACAACCTACGAGCAGTACTTC.

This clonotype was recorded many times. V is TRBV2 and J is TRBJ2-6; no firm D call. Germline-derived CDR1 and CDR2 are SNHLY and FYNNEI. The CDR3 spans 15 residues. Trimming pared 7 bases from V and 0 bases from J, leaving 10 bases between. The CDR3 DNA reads TGTGCCAGCATTCCCTTCGGCTCTGGGGCCAACGTCCTGACTTTC. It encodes CASIPFGSGANVLTF. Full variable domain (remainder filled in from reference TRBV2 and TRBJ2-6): EPEVTQTPSHQVTQMGQEVILRCVPISNHLYFYWYRQILGQKVEFLVSFYNNEISEKSEIFDDQFSVERPDGSNFTLKIRSTKLEDSAMYFCASIPFGSGANVLTFGAGSRLTVL.

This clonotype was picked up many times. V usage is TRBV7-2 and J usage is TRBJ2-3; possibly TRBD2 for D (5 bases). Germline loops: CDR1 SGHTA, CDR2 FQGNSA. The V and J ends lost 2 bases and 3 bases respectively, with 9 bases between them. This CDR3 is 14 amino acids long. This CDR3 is CASSLTGWTDTQYF. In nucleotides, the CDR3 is TGTGCCAGCAGCTTAACGGGGTGGACAGATACGCAGTATTTT. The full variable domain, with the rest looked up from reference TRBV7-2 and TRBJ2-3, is GAGVSQSPSNKVTEKGKDVELRCDPISGHTALYWYRQSLGQGLEFLIYFQGNSAPDKSGLPSDRFSAERTGGSVSTLTIQRTQQEDSAVYLCASSLTGWTDTQYFGPGTRLTVL.

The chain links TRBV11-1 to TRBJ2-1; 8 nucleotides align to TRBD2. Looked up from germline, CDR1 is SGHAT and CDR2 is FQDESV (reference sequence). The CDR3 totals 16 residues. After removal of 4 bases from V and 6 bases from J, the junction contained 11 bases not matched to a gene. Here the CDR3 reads CASSSLRSGGLNEQFF. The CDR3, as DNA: TGTGCCAGCAGCTCCCTTCGGTCGGGAGGGCTCAATGAGCAGTTCTTC. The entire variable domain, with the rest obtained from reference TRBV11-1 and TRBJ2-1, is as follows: EAEVAQSPRYKITEKSQAVAFWCDPISGHATLYWYRQILGQGPELLVQFQDESVVDDSQLPKDRFSAERLKGVDSTLKIQPAELGDSAMYLCASSSLRSGGLNEQFFGPGTRLTVL.